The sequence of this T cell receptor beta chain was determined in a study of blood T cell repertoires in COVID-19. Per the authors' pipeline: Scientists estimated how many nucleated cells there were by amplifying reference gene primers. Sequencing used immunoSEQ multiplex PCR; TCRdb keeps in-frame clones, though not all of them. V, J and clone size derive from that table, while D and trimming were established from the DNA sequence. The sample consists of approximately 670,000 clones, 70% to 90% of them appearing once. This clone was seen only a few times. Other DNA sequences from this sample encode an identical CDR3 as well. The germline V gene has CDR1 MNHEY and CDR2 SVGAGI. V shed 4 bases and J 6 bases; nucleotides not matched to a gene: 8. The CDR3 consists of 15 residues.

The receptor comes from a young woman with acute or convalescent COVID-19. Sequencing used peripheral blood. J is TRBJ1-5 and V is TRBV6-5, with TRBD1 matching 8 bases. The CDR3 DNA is TGTGCCAGCAGTTCCGCCGGGACAGGTAGTCAGCCCCAGCATTTT. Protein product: CASSSAGTGSQPQHF.